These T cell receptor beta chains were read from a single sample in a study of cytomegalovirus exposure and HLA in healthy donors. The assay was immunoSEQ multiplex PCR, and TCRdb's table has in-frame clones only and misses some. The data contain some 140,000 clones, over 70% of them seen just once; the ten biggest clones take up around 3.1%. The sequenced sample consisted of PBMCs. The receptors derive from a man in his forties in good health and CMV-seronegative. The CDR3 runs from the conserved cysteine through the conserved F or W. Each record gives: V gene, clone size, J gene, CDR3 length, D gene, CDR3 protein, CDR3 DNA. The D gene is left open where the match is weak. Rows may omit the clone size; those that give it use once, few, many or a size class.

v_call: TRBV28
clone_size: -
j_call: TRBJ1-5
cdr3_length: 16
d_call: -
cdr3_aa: CASSLWQGISNQPQHF
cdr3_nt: TGTGCCAGCAGTCTTTGGCAGGGGATTAGCAATCAGCCCCAGCATTTT

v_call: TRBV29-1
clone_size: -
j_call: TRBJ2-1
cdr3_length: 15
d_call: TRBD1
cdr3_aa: CSVSNPGTADNEQFF
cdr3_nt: TGCAGCGTTTCCAACCCCGGGACAGCCGACAATGAGCAGTTCTTC

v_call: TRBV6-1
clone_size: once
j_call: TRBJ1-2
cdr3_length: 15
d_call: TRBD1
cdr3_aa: CASSLRQGGDYGYTF
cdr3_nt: TGTGCCAGCAGCCTCAGACAGGGCGGAGACTATGGCTACACCTTC

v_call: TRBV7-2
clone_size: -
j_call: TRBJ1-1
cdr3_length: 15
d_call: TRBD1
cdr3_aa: CASSPGTGNPREAFF
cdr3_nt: TGTGCCAGCAGCCCAGGGACAGGGAATCCGAGAGAAGCTTTCTTT

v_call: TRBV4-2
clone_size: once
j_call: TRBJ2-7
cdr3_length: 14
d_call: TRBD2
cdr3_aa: CASSQSGGNYEQYF
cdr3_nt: TGTGCCAGCAGCCAATCGGGGGGGAACTACGAGCAGTACTTC

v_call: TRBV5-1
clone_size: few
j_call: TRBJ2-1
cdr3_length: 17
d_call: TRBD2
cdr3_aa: CASSPNLAGVAYNEQFF
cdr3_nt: TGCGCCAGCAGCCCAAACCTAGCGGGAGTCGCCTACAATGAGCAGTTCTTC

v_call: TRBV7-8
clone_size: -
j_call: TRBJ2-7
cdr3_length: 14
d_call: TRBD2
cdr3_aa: CASSLYSGGLEQYF
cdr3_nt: TGTGCCAGCAGCTTATATAGCGGGGGGTTGGAGCAGTACTTC

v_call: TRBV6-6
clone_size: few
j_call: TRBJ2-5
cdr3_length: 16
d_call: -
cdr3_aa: CASSYSTVPRQETQYF
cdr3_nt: TGTGCCAGCAGTTACTCAACCGTCCCCAGACAAGAGACCCAGTACTTC

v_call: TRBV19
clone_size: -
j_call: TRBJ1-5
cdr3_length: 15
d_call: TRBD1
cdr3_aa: CASSIGQGLYQPQHF
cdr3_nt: TGTGCCAGTAGTATCGGACAGGGTCTATATCAGCCCCAGCATTTT

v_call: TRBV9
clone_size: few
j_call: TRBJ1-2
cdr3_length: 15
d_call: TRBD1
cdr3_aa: CASSTGTAQNYGYTF
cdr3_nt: TGTGCCAGCAGCACCGGGACAGCACAAAACTATGGCTACACCTTC

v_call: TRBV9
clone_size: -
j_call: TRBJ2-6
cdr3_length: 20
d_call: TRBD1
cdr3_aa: CASSVGRTGLLPSGANVLTF
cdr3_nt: TGTGCCAGCAGCGTGGGCCGGACAGGGCTCCTACCTTCTGGGGCCAACGTCCTGACTTTC

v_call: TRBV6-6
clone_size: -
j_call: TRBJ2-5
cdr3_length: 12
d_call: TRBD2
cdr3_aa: CASRGGWETQYF
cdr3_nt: TGTGCCAGCAGGGGAGGGTGGGAGACCCAGTACTTC

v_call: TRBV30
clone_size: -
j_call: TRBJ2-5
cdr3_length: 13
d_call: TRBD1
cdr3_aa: CAWSRQGEETQYF
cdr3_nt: TGTGCCTGGAGTCGACAGGGGGAAGAGACCCAGTACTTC

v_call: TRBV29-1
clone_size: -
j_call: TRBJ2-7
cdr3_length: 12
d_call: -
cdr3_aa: CSARFRGYEQYF
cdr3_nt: TGCAGCGCAAGATTCAGGGGATACGAGCAGTACTTC

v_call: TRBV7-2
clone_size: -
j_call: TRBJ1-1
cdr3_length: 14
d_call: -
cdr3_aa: CASSPRDGDTEAFF
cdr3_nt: TGTGCCAGCAGCCCGCGGGACGGAGACACTGAAGCTTTCTTT

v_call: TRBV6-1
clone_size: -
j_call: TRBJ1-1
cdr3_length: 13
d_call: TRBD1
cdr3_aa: CASSGQGATEAFF
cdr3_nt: TGTGCCAGCAGCGGACAGGGCGCCACTGAAGCTTTCTTT

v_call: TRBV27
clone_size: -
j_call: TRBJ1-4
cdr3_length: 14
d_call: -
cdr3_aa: CASSFKQGNEKLFF
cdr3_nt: TGTGCCAGCAGTTTTAAACAGGGTAATGAAAAACTGTTTTTT

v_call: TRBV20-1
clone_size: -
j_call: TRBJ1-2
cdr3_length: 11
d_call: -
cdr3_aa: CSASQGRSYTF
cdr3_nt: TGCAGTGCTAGTCAGGGTCGGAGCTACACCTTC

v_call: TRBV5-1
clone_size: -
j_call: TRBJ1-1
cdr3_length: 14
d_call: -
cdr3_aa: CASRRDRGNTEAFF
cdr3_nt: TGCGCCAGCAGAAGGGATCGGGGAAACACTGAAGCTTTCTTT

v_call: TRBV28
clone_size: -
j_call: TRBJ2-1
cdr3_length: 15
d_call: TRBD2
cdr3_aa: CASTTGTNRNNEQFF
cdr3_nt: TGTGCCAGCACCACCGGGACTAACCGAAACAATGAGCAGTTCTTC

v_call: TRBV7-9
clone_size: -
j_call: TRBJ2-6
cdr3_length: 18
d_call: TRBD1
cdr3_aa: CASSLVGQGYSGANVLTF
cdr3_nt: TGTGCCAGCAGCCTCGTGGGACAGGGATACTCTGGGGCCAACGTCCTGACTTTC

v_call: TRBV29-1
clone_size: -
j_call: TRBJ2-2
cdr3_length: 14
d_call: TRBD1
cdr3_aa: CSVGRTGDTGELFF
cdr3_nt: TGCAGCGTGGGCCGAACAGGGGACACCGGGGAGCTGTTTTTT

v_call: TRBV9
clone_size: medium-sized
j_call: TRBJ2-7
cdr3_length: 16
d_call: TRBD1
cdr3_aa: CASSVGPDRVSYEQYF
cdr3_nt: TGTGCCAGCAGCGTAGGTCCTGACAGGGTCTCCTACGAGCAGTACTTC

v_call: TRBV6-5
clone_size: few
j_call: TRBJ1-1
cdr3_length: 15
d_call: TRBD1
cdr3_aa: CASSYPTGMNTEAFF
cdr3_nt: TGTGCCAGCAGTTACCCGACAGGGATGAACACTGAAGCTTTCTTT

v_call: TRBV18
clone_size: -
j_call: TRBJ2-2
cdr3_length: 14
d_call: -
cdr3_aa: CASSLLQGSGELFF
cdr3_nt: TGTGCCAGCTCACTACTTCAGGGGTCCGGGGAGCTGTTTTTT

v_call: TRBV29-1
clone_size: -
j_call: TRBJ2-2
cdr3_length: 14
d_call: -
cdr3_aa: CSVKDQGGTGELFF
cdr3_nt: TGCAGCGTTAAAGACCAGGGCGGCACCGGGGAGCTGTTTTTT

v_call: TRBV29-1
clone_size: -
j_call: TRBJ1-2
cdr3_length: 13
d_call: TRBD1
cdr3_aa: CSVLDRENYGYTF
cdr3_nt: TGCAGCGTTCTTGACAGGGAGAACTATGGCTACACCTTC

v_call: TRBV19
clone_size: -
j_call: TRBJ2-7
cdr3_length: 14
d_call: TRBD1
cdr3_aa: CASSAGTGGYEQYF
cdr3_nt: TGTGCCAGTAGTGCCGGGACAGGGGGGTACGAGCAGTACTTC